The 2 T cell receptor beta chains presented below share a single source sample, sequenced in a study of PD-1 blockade in classical Hodgkin lymphoma. As to time point: newly diagnosed, previously untreated cHL patient sample. The data were produced by immunoSEQ multiplex PCR, yet TCRdb's version contains in-frame clones alone and is incomplete. This table has 20,000 to 25,000 clones, 94% appearing once. Sequencing was carried out using peripheral blood mononuclear cells (PBMCs). The receptors were gathered from a human donor with classical Hodgkin lymphoma.

The chain combines TRBV27 with TRBJ2-7; D gene ambiguous. V gave up 5 bases and J gave up 2 bases, with 16 bases separating them. Germline lookup yields CDR1 MNHEY and CDR2 SMNVEV (reference sequence). CDR3 length equals 15 residues. CDR3 amino acids: CASSLTRTAAYEQYF. The CDR3 nucleotides are TGTGCCAGCAGTCTCACCCGGACCGCTGCCTACGAGCAGTACTTC.

The chain has TRBV9 and TRBJ1-3; tentative D call: TRBD1 (5 bases). This CDR3 spans 13 amino acids. Trimming pared 2 bases from V and 4 bases from J, leaving 7 bases between. The germline V gene encodes CDR1 SGDLS and CDR2 YYNGEE. CDR3 sequence: CASSVRGGNTIYF. In nucleotides, the CDR3 is TGTGCCAGCAGCGTGAGGGGCGGAAACACCATATATTTT.